One and the same sample provided the 20 T cell receptor beta chains below, sequenced in a study of cytomegalovirus exposure and HLA in healthy donors. In the PCR, 60 Vbeta and 13 Jbeta primers were used. Here immunoSEQ multiplex PCR was the method, and the copy in TCRdb shows in-frame clones only, minus some. The sample gives 140,000 or so clones, over 60% of which show up once; 1.5% to 2% is in the top ten. Sequencing was carried out using PBMCs. These receptors came from a woman aged 35 to 49 in good health and CMV-seronegative.

This clone was counted a single time. The chain employs TRBV7-8 and TRBJ2-2; D gene ambiguous. There are 14 residues in the CDR3. CDR1 and CDR2 (germline): SGHVS, FQNEAQ. Trimming took 2 bases from V and 7 from J, leaving 11 bases between them. The CDR3: CASSLNQRGGELFF. DNA for the CDR3: TGTGCCAGCAGCTTAAATCAAAGAGGCGGGGAGCTGTTTTTT.

The chain joins TRBV11-2 to TRBJ2-7; perhaps TRBD1 as D (5 bases). The CDR3 consists of 12 residues. The germline V gene encodes CDR1 SGHAT and CDR2 FQNNGV. The ends were cut back, 10 bases at V and 5 bases at J, with 15 bases in the middle. CDR3 nucleotides: TGTGCCACCGTCCAGGGCGGCCACGAGCAGTACTTC. Its protein is CATVQGGHEQYF.

V and J are TRBV6-5 and TRBJ2-3; the match to TRBD2 covers 9 bases. V was clipped by 6 bases and J by 5 bases; unmatched bases: 3. Germline V gives CDR1 MNHEY, CDR2 SVGAGI. This CDR3 comprises 13 residues. The CDR3 spells CASRGTSRDTQYF. DNA of the CDR3: TGTGCCAGCAGGGGGACTAGCCGAGATACGCAGTATTTT.

V is TRBV18 and J is TRBJ1-4; TRBD1 agrees at 8 bases. CDR1 and CDR2 (germline): KGHSH, LQKENI. The CDR3 contains 16 residues. The V gene end was trimmed by 3 bases and the J gene end by 8 bases; junction bases not matched to a gene: 11. The CDR3 nucleotides are TGTGCCAGCTCACCGAACCCGACAGGGGTGGAGGAAAAACTGTTTTTT. This codes for CASSPNPTGVEEKLFF.

This chain uses TRBV29-1 with TRBJ2-7; 10 nucleotides align to TRBD1. Germline V CDR1 and CDR2: SQVTM, ANQGSEA. This CDR3 comprises 13 residues. Trimming took 6 bases from V and 6 from J; bases not matched to a gene: 8. The CDR3, as DNA: TGCAGCGTGGGGGGACAGGGGCTCACCGAGCAGTACTTC. Amino acid sequence: CSVGGQGLTEQYF.

Only one count was recorded for this clone. The gene calls are TRBV30 and TRBJ2-5; 8 bases match TRBD2. Germline lookup yields CDR1 GTSNPN and CDR2 SVGIG (reference sequence). After removal of 3 bases from V and 5 bases from J, the junction contained 11 bases not matched to a gene. The CDR3 spans 15 residues. The CDR3 loop reads CAWSRGGLVRETQYF. As DNA, the CDR3 is TGTGCCTGGAGCCGGGGGGGACTAGTTCGGGAGACCCAGTACTTC.

This clone came up once. This chain's CDR3 is CASSFGGRAGGTGELFF. The DNA for the CDR3 is TGTGCCAGCAGCTTTGGAGGGAGGGCCGGTGGCACCGGGGAGCTGTTTTTT. This chain connects TRBV5-4 to TRBJ2-2, with TRBD2 matching over 7 bases. V lost 2 bases, J lost 4 bases, and 11 bases stayed unmatched. Germline values: CDR1 SGHNT, CDR2 YYREEE (reference sequence). The CDR3 contains 17 residues. The full variable domain, rest sourced from reference TRBV5-4 and TRBJ2-2, is ETGVTQSPTHLIKTRGQQVTLRCSSQSGHNTVSWYQQALGQGPQFIFQYYREEENGRGNFPPRFSGLQFPNYSSELNVNALELDDSALYLCASSFGGRAGGTGELFFGEGSRLTVL.

This clone was seen a few times. The CDR3 DNA reads as TGCGCCAGCAGCTTAACGGGGGGAACGGGCCAGCCCCAGCATTTT. It translates to CASSLTGGTGQPQHF. The chain couples TRBV5-1 to TRBJ1-5, with D possibly TRBD1 on 5 matching bases. V lost 2 bases, J lost 7 bases, and 16 bases lay in between. The CDR3 sequence is 15 residues long. The germline V gene has CDR1 SGHRS and CDR2 YFSETQ.

This clone has a single count. This chain links TRBV25-1 with TRBJ2-7, with TRBD1 matching 11 bases. This CDR3 has 17 amino acids. The germline gives CDR1 MGHDK, CDR2 SYGVNS. Trimming at V came to 1 base and at J to 6 bases, leaving 11 bases not matched to a gene. This chain's CDR3 is CASSESPDRGRFSEQYF. The CDR3 DNA follows: TGTGCCAGCAGTGAATCCCCGGACAGGGGGCGTTTTTCCGAGCAGTACTTC.

The chain couples TRBV7-6 to TRBJ2-3; D unresolved. CDR1 is SGHVS and CDR2 is FNYEAQ in the germline V gene. CDR3 length: 14 residues. Trimming took 2 bases from V and 4 from J, leaving 10 bases between them. The CDR3 bases are TGTGCCAGCAGCTTAAAGATAGCCGCAGATACGCAGTATTTT. It yields the protein CASSLKIAADTQYF.

This sequence joins TRBV18 and TRBJ2-2; D remains ambiguous. The CDR3 has 13 residues. CDR1 and CDR2 (germline): KGHSH, LQKENI. Trimming cost V 3 bases and J 1 base, with 3 bases left between them. CDR3 nucleotides: TGTGCCAGCTCACCCCTGAACACCGGGGAGCTGTTTTTT. Its translation is CASSPLNTGELFF.

The genes are TRBV18 and TRBJ2-7; 7 nucleotides line up with TRBD2. Unmatched junction bases numbered 3, after V lost 4 bases and J lost 3 bases. Germline CDR1 reads KGHSH; CDR2 reads LQKENI. The CDR3 spans 13 residues. The DNA of the CDR3 is TGTGCCAGCTCACTCACTAGCGTCTACGAGCAGTACTTC. The encoded protein is CASSLTSVYEQYF.

The chain recombines TRBV2 with TRBJ2-5; the match to TRBD2 covers 11 bases. Germline CDR1 SNHLY, CDR2 FYNNEI. The CDR3 is 14 residues long. V shed 6 bases, J shed 3 bases, and the junction held 3 bases outside the gene matches. The chain's CDR3 is CASSRGLAEETQYF. The DNA for the CDR3 is TGTGCCAGCAGCAGGGGACTAGCGGAAGAGACCCAGTACTTC. Looking up the rest from reference TRBV2 and TRBJ2-5 gives the full variable domain: EPEVTQTPSHQVTQMGQEVILRCVPISNHLYFYWYRQILGQKVEFLVSFYNNEISEKSEIFDDQFSVERPDGSNFTLKIRSTKLEDSAMYFCASSRGLAEETQYFGPGTRLLVL.

The genes are TRBV6-4 and TRBJ1-1; D remains ambiguous. The CDR3 consists of 13 residues. CDR1 MRHNA and CDR2 SNTAGT come from the germline V gene. V gave up 0 bases and J gave up 2 bases, with 4 bases separating them. CDR3 sequence (DNA): TGTGCCAGCAGTGACTCCGTTAACACTGAAGCTTTCTTT. Its translation: CASSDSVNTEAFF.

This clone was observed a handful of times. The chain joins TRBV5-1 to TRBJ1-6; 8 nucleotides line up with TRBD1. The germline V gene encodes CDR1 SGHRS and CDR2 YFSETQ. The CDR3 loop spans 16 amino acids. V lost 0 bases and J lost 8; bases outside the gene matches: 7. The CDR3 loop is CASSLGGQGPYSPLHF. The CDR3 nucleotides are TGCGCCAGCAGCTTGGGAGGACAGGGACCCTATTCACCCCTCCACTTT.

The chain couples TRBV30 to TRBJ1-5; D not resolved. Trimming left V 0 bases short and J 1 base short, with 4 bases between. CDR3 length: 13 residues. Germline CDR1 and CDR2: GTSNPN and SVGIG (reference sequence). The CDR3 region has the DNA TGTGCCTGGAGTGTTTTAAGCAATCAGCCCCAGCATTTT. Protein product: CAWSVLSNQPQHF.

The table lists this clone with a few counts. The V gene is TRBV18, the J gene TRBJ2-2; 9 positions agree with TRBD1. This CDR3 spans 19 amino acids. CDR1 KGHSH and CDR2 LQKENI come from the germline V gene. The trim removed 0 bases at V and 0 bases at J, leaving 8 bases unmatched. The CDR3 region is CASSPPGQGPYSNTGELFF. For the CDR3, the DNA is TGTGCCAGCTCACCACCTGGACAGGGGCCCTATTCGAACACCGGGGAGCTGTTTTTT.

The chain employs TRBV30 and TRBJ2-2, with 10 nucleotides matching TRBD2. With V trimmed by 1 base and J by 5 bases, 13 bases remained unmatched. The CDR3 spans 18 residues. CDR1 and CDR2 (germline): GTSNPN, SVGIG (reference sequence). The CDR3 DNA is TGTGCCTGGAGTGCTCTCCGATCTAGCGGGAGACGTACCGGGGAGCTGTTTTTT. Translation gives CAWSALRSSGRRTGELFF.

The table lists this clone with a count of one. The chain carries TRBV5-5 and TRBJ1-5; the match to TRBD1 covers 10 bases. There are 16 residues in the CDR3. The V gene's germline CDR1 is SGHKS and CDR2 YYEKEE (reference sequence). Trimming took 5 bases from V and 6 from J; bases not matched to a gene: 11. CDR3 bases: TGTGCCAGCAGTGCAGGGGGACAGGGGAGAAGTCAGCCCCAGCATTTT. Its translation: CASSAGGQGRSQPQHF.

The gene calls are TRBV30 and TRBJ1-3; D gene ambiguous. Germline-derived CDR1 and CDR2 are GTSNPN and SVGIG (reference sequence). The CDR3 has 12 amino acids. The ends were cut back, 5 bases at V and 4 bases at J, with 9 bases in the middle. CDR3: CAWPTSGNTIYF. The CDR3 nucleotides are TGTGCCTGGCCAACTTCAGGAAACACCATATATTTT.